The next 10 T cell receptor beta chains were all read from a single sample in a study of CD8+ T cells in alopecia areata (dated 2018 in TCRdb). Library creation used the immunoSEQ multiplex PCR assay. For TCR sequencing, RNA was extracted from every sample and reverse transcribed into cDNA to serve as template. Drawn from immuneACCESS, this table holds only the in-frame rearrangements with V and J called that TCRdb kept. Clones are partly lost; checked studies trace under half to an unresolved V gene and leave the rest unexplained. This sample holds roughly 220,000 clones; around 66% were observed only once. The ten top clones hold 1.2% of the sample. The treatment or condition label for this specimen denotes: oral pan-JAK inhibitor, 5-10 mg twice daily. Source: CD4+ T cells sorted from blood, taken around week 42, from a patient treated with tofacitinib. The receptors derive from a human donor with alopecia areata.

This clone was detected only a few times. The rearrangement links TRBV5-1 to TRBJ1-2, with D unclear. Germline V gives CDR1 SGHRS, CDR2 YFSETQ. Between the trimmed V and J ends, which lost 0 bases and 8 bases, there was a span of 17 bases. The CDR3 length is 15 residues. The CDR3 nucleotides read TGCGCCAGCAGCTTGGCCGGAGATGCCGTCGGAGGCTACACCTTC. Its protein is CASSLAGDAVGGYTF. The complete variable domain, with remaining parts taken from reference TRBV5-1 and TRBJ1-2, reads KAGVTQTPRYLIKTRGQQVTLSCSPISGHRSVSWYQQTPGQGLQFLFEYFSETQRNKGNFPGRFSGRQFSNSRSEMNVSTLELGDSALYLCASSLAGDAVGGYTFGSGTRLTVV.

The rearrangement uses TRBV20-1 and TRBJ1-2; the D gene is possibly TRBD1 (6 bases). Germline V gives CDR1 DFQATT, CDR2 SNEGSKA (reference sequence). The CDR3 is 10 residues long. The V end lost 5 bases, the J end lost 6 bases, and 7 bases lay between the germline ends. CDR3 residues: CSAYRDGYTF. In DNA, the CDR3 is TGCAGTGCTTACAGGGATGGCTACACCTTC.

The chain joins TRBV5-1 to TRBJ2-2; TRBD1 aligns across 8 bases. With V trimmed by 0 bases and J by 2 bases, 3 bases remained unmatched. Germline loops: CDR1 SGHRS, CDR2 YFSETQ. The CDR3 totals 16 residues. CDR3 in amino acids: CASSLGTGINTGELFF. The CDR3 DNA reads as TGCGCCAGCAGCTTGGGGACAGGGATAAACACCGGGGAGCTGTTTTTT.

Only one count was recorded for this clone. This chain uses TRBV29-1 with TRBJ2-1; 9 bases agree with TRBD2. V lost 0 bases to trimming and J lost 4 bases; unmatched junction nucleotides: 7. The germline gives CDR1 SQVTM, CDR2 ANQGSEA. The CDR3 runs 16 residues. The CDR3 protein is CSVEDKAGGTYNEQFF. DNA for the CDR3: TGCAGCGTTGAAGACAAAGCGGGGGGTACTTACAATGAGCAGTTCTTC.

The rearrangement links TRBV27 to TRBJ1-5, with 8 bases fitting TRBD1. The germline gives CDR1 MNHEY, CDR2 SMNVEV (reference sequence). The V and J ends lost 7 bases and 6 bases, in that order; junction bases with no gene match: 8. This CDR3 has 14 residues. The CDR3 here is CASKPGQGGQPQHF. For the CDR3, the DNA is TGTGCCAGCAAACCCGGACAGGGTGGTCAGCCCCAGCATTTT.

This clone showed up just a few times. This rearrangement joins TRBV11-3 to TRBJ2-1; TRBD1 matches 10 bases. The V gene's germline CDR1 is SGHNT and CDR2 YENEEA. V gave up 5 bases and J gave up 6 bases; unmatched junction bases: 7. CDR3 size: 15 residues. DNA for the CDR3: TGTGCCAGCAGCCCTACGACAGGGGGCCGCAATGAGCAGTTCTTC. As protein: CASSPTTGGRNEQFF.

The chain couples TRBV4-1 to TRBJ1-4; possibly TRBD1 for D (5 bases). The CDR3 runs 16 residues. V dropped 3 bases and J dropped 3 bases, with 14 bases sitting between them. From germline, CDR1 is MGHRA and CDR2 YSYEKL. This chain's CDR3 is CASSHWGETANEKLFF. The CDR3 DNA reads TGCGCCAGCAGCCATTGGGGGGAGACGGCTAATGAAAAACTGTTTTTT.

The chain links TRBV5-4 to TRBJ1-2, with D tentatively TRBD1 (6 bases). The length of the CDR3 is 13 residues. Germline V lookup: CDR1 SGHNT, CDR2 YYREEE (reference sequence). Trimming took off 3 bases at V and 4 bases at J, with 10 bases between the two ends. The CDR3 region is CASSSDSPYGYTF. The CDR3 DNA sequence: TGTGCCAGCAGCTCGGACAGCCCCTATGGCTACACCTTC.

The chain links TRBV29-1 to TRBJ2-5, with D perhaps being TRBD1 or TRBD2 (7 bases each). The DNA end is a closer match to TRBJ2-7, so the J assignment may be wrong. Germline assignment: CDR1 SQVTM and CDR2 ANQGSEA. The CDR3 is 13 amino acids. CDR3 region: CSGSQGRGYEQYF. CDR3 nucleotide sequence: TGCAGCGGCTCACAGGGGAGGGGGTACGAGCAGTACTTC.

In the case of this clone: Within the sample, other DNA sequences also encode this same CDR3. V usage is TRBV4-3 and J usage is TRBJ2-2, with D possibly called TRBD1 or TRBD2 (6 bases each). Trimming cost V 5 bases and J 8 bases, with 15 bases left between them. Germline V gene data show CDR1 as LGHNA and CDR2 as YSLEER. The CDR3 covers 14 residues. Here the CDR3 reads CASSRGAKTGELFF. The CDR3 coding sequence is TGCGCCAGCAGCAGGGGGGCTAAAACTGGGGAGCTGTTTTTT.